These 8 T cell receptor beta chains were sequenced from one sample in a study of identical twins. TCRdb called the 5' RACE reads again in MiXCR, with one record for every CDR3 protein. Among 450,000 or so distinct CDR3 sequences listed, roughly a quarter were seen once. These data were also reused for a study on T cells expressing NK-cell markers.

The sequencing input was CD4+ T cells sorted from blood. The receptors were sampled from a young woman in good health.

This chain joins TRBV4-3 and TRBJ2-3; TRBD2 matches 14 bases. The CDR3 has 17 amino acids. The ends lost 2 bases at V and 4 bases at J; junction bases unmatched: 5. The germline gives CDR1 LGHNA, CDR2 YSLEER. The CDR3 sequence is CASSQPGLAGASDTQYF. CDR3 in DNA: TGCGCCAGCAGCCAACCGGGACTAGCGGGAGCGTCAGATACGCAGTATTTT.

A few counts support this clonotype. The gene calls are TRBV5-6 and TRBJ2-7, with D perhaps given as TRBD1 or TRBD2 (5 bases each). Germline-derived CDR1 and CDR2 are SGHDT and YYEEEE. This CDR3 is built from 15 residues. Trimming removed 4 bases from V and 2 bases from J, with 16 bases in between. Here the CDR3 reads CASSPNKGTTYEQYF. DNA of the CDR3: TGTGCCAGCAGCCCTAATAAGGGGACCACCTACGAGCAGTACTTC. Complete variable domain (other parts from reference TRBV5-6 and TRBJ2-7): DAGVTQSPTHLIKTRGQQVTLRCSPKSGHDTVSWYQQALGQGPQFIFQYYEEEERQRGNFPDRFSGHQFPNYSSELNVNALLLGDSALYLCASSPNKGTTYEQYFGPGTRLTVT.

The chain has TRBV5-8 and TRBJ2-1; a weak D match, TRBD1 (5 bases). Germline loops: CDR1 SGHTS, CDR2 YDEGEE. V shed 3 bases and J shed 5 bases, with 15 bases lying between them. This CDR3 contains 15 residues. In DNA, the CDR3 is TGTGCCAGCAGCTGGGGCCTGACAGTCCACAATGAGCAGTTCTTC. Encoded protein: CASSWGLTVHNEQFF.

This clonotype showed up just a few times. The chain employs TRBV12-3 or TRBV12-4 and TRBJ2-2; TRBD1 aligns across 9 bases. The V gene end was trimmed by 5 bases and the J gene end by 4 bases; junction bases not matched to a gene: 5. The CDR3 is made up of 15 amino acids. The CDR3: CASSGGQGPTGELFF. The CDR3 nucleotides are TGTGCCAGCAGTGGGGGACAGGGCCCCACCGGGGAGCTGTTTTTT.

This rearrangement joins TRBV10-3 to TRBJ2-7; a weak D match, TRBD2 (6 bases). The V end lost 0 bases, the J end lost 6 bases, and 15 bases lay between the germline ends. The germline V gene has CDR1 ENHRY and CDR2 SYGVKD. The CDR3 consists of 15 residues. This CDR3 is CAISESGGIEGEQYF. The CDR3 DNA is TGTGCCATCAGTGAGTCCGGGGGAATTGAAGGCGAGCAGTACTTC.

This clonotype was observed a few times. J is TRBJ2-5 and V is TRBV10-3; 10 nucleotides align to TRBD2. Germline V lookup: CDR1 ENHRY, CDR2 SYGVKD. With V trimmed by 10 bases and J by 4 bases, 9 bases remained unmatched. There are 14 residues in the CDR3. Written as DNA, the CDR3 is TGTGCCACCAACCCGGGACTAGCGCGAGAGACCCAGTACTTC. Amino acid sequence: CATNPGLARETQYF.

The V call is TRBV5-1, the J call TRBJ2-6; TRBD1 might be the D (5 bases). Trimming shortened V by 1 base and J by 4 bases, and 9 bases separated the two germline ends. The CDR3 has 15 amino acids. Germline V lookup: CDR1 SGHRS, CDR2 YFSETQ. In DNA form, the CDR3 reads TGCGCCAGCAGCTTGCAGGGTGGAGGGGCCAACGTCCTGACTTTC. This encodes CASSLQGGGANVLTF.

This chain connects TRBV7-2 to TRBJ2-3; 7 nucleotides align to TRBD1. The CDR3 runs to 16 residues. Germline assignment: CDR1 SGHTA and CDR2 FQGNSA. V lost 2 bases, J lost 6 bases, and 11 bases stayed unmatched. The CDR3: CASSLWAAQGSDTQYF. The CDR3 coding sequence is TGTGCCAGCAGCTTATGGGCGGCACAGGGGTCTGATACGCAGTATTTT.